These T cell receptor beta chains were read from a single sample in a study of T cells in Graves' hyperthyroidism and ophthalmopathy. A single record per CDR3 protein comes from TCRdb applying MiXCR to the multiplex PCR reads. The data contain about 480,000 distinct CDR3 sequences, 14% of them singletons. Sequencing was done on a sample of blood. These receptors were taken from a young woman with Graves' hyperthyroidism. CDR3s include the opening cysteine and the closing phenylalanine or tryptophan. A D gene is named only where the DNA matches it firmly. Only some rows state a clone size, as once, few, many or a class for expanded clones.

clone_size: .; v_call: TRBV7-8; d_call: .; j_call: TRBJ1-2; cdr3_nt: TGTGCCAGCAGCTGGGACCATGGCTACACCTTC; cdr3_aa: CASSWDHGYTF
clone_size: many; v_call: TRBV11-2; d_call: .; j_call: TRBJ1-5; cdr3_nt: TGTGCCAGCAGCTTAGATGGAGACAGGCTCAATCAGCCCCAGCATTTT; cdr3_aa: CASSLDGDRLNQPQHF
clone_size: many; v_call: TRBV11-3; d_call: .; j_call: TRBJ1-2; cdr3_nt: TGTGCCAGCAGCTTAGATCCTAATGGCTACACCTTC; cdr3_aa: CASSLDPNGYTF
clone_size: many; v_call: TRBV7-8; d_call: TRBD2; j_call: TRBJ2-3; cdr3_nt: TGTGCCAGCAGCCCGAAGACTAGCGGGGTCCTCCTGGATACGCAGTATTTT; cdr3_aa: CASSPKTSGVLLDTQYF
clone_size: few; v_call: TRBV9; d_call: TRBD2; j_call: TRBJ2-1; cdr3_nt: TGTGCCAGCAGCGTAGACTTAGCGGGAGGCAATGAGCAGTTCTTC; cdr3_aa: CASSVDLAGGNEQFF
clone_size: many; v_call: TRBV5-1; d_call: TRBD1; j_call: TRBJ2-1; cdr3_nt: TGCGCCAGCAGCCTTAGGAGGACAGGGAATTTCTTAGGCAATGAGCAGTTCTTC; cdr3_aa: CASSLRRTGNFLGNEQFF
clone_size: many; v_call: TRBV12-3/TRBV12-4; d_call: .; j_call: TRBJ2-7; cdr3_nt: TGTGCCAGCAGCCAGGGGTCCGAGCAGTACTTC; cdr3_aa: CASSQGSEQYF
clone_size: many; v_call: TRBV12-3/TRBV12-4; d_call: TRBD2; j_call: TRBJ2-3; cdr3_nt: TGTGCCAGCAGTGGTTTGACAATGGCGGGAGGGCCCCTTGGCACAGATACGCAGTATTTT; cdr3_aa: CASSGLTMAGGPLGTDTQYF
clone_size: many; v_call: TRBV12-3/TRBV12-4; d_call: TRBD1; j_call: TRBJ1-1; cdr3_nt: TGTGCCAGCAGTTGGACAGGGATGAACACTGAAGCTTTCTTT; cdr3_aa: CASSWTGMNTEAFF
clone_size: many; v_call: TRBV2; d_call: .; j_call: TRBJ1-5; cdr3_nt: TGTGCCAGCAGGATGGACAGCAGCAATCAGCCCCAGCATTTT; cdr3_aa: CASRMDSSNQPQHF
clone_size: .; v_call: TRBV24-1; d_call: TRBD1; j_call: TRBJ2-5; cdr3_nt: TGTGCCACCAGTGATTTGTCGGCAGGGGGTCGAGAGACCCAGTACTTC; cdr3_aa: CATSDLSAGGRETQYF
clone_size: .; v_call: TRBV7-7; d_call: TRBD2; j_call: TRBJ2-2; cdr3_nt: TGTGCTAGCAGCCCCGCAAGGGCGGGAGAGGGCGGGGAGCTGTTTTTT; cdr3_aa: CASSPARAGEGGELFF
clone_size: many; v_call: TRBV16; d_call: .; j_call: TRBJ2-3; cdr3_nt: TGTGCCAGCAGCCTTCTAAGTATTTCGGGAGCAGATACGCAGTATTTT; cdr3_aa: CASSLLSISGADTQYF
clone_size: many; v_call: TRBV6-5; d_call: .; j_call: TRBJ2-2; cdr3_nt: TGTGCCAGCAGTGCCTCCCCGGGCAGGGGAGGGACCGGGGAGCTGTTTTTT; cdr3_aa: CASSASPGRGGTGELFF
clone_size: many; v_call: TRBV5-1; d_call: TRBD2; j_call: TRBJ2-3; cdr3_nt: TGCGCCAGCAGCTTTAGCGGGGCCACAGATACGCAGTATTTT; cdr3_aa: CASSFSGATDTQYF
clone_size: once; v_call: TRBV12-3/TRBV12-4; d_call: TRBD1; j_call: TRBJ1-5; cdr3_nt: TGTGCCAGCAGCCAGTCCCAGGGGGCCTACAATCAGCCCCAGCATTTT; cdr3_aa: CASSQSQGAYNQPQHF
clone_size: few; v_call: TRBV6-1; d_call: .; j_call: TRBJ2-1; cdr3_nt: TGTGCCAGCAGGACGACAGGAGCCTACAATGAGCAGTTCTTC; cdr3_aa: CASRTTGAYNEQFF
clone_size: .; v_call: TRBV7-2; d_call: .; j_call: TRBJ2-4; cdr3_nt: TGTGCCAGCAGCCCACGGATTCGGGGGATCGGAAACATTCAGTACTTC; cdr3_aa: CASSPRIRGIGNIQYF
clone_size: many; v_call: TRBV30; d_call: .; j_call: TRBJ1-5; cdr3_nt: TGTGCCTGGAGTGTGATGGGATCCCAGCCCCAGCATTTT; cdr3_aa: CAWSVMGSQPQHF
clone_size: many; v_call: TRBV7-8; d_call: .; j_call: TRBJ1-3; cdr3_nt: TGTGCCAGCAGCGTGGACGGTGGAAACACCATATATTTT; cdr3_aa: CASSVDGGNTIYF
clone_size: .; v_call: TRBV24-1; d_call: .; j_call: TRBJ2-1; cdr3_nt: TGTGCCACCAGTGATGCACAGAGCCTATACAATGAGCAGTTCTTC; cdr3_aa: CATSDAQSLYNEQFF
clone_size: few; v_call: TRBV14; d_call: .; j_call: TRBJ2-1; cdr3_nt: TGTGCCAGCAGCCAGGACCGGGTAGTAGATGAGCAGTTCTTC; cdr3_aa: CASSQDRVVDEQFF
clone_size: few; v_call: TRBV6-2/TRBV6-3; d_call: TRBD2; j_call: TRBJ2-1; cdr3_nt: TGTGCCAGCAGTGCGGTAGCGGGAGAGAGGGAGCAGTTCTTC; cdr3_aa: CASSAVAGEREQFF
clone_size: .; v_call: TRBV14; d_call: .; j_call: TRBJ1-1; cdr3_nt: TGTGCCAGCAGCCGTGAGGGACCTTTGAACACTGAAGCTTTCTTT; cdr3_aa: CASSREGPLNTEAFF
clone_size: few; v_call: TRBV20-1; d_call: .; j_call: TRBJ1-1; cdr3_nt: TGCAGTGCTAGTGTCATGGGAGGCTGGAACACTGAAGCTTTCTTT; cdr3_aa: CSASVMGGWNTEAFF
clone_size: .; v_call: TRBV19; d_call: TRBD1; j_call: TRBJ1-1; cdr3_nt: TGTGCCAGTAGTATAACAGGGGACCGGACTGAAGCTTTCTTT; cdr3_aa: CASSITGDRTEAFF
clone_size: few; v_call: TRBV5-6; d_call: .; j_call: TRBJ1-1; cdr3_nt: TGTGCCAGCAGCTGGCAGGCGGAAATGAACACTGAAGCTTTCTTT; cdr3_aa: CASSWQAEMNTEAFF
clone_size: .; v_call: TRBV11-2; d_call: .; j_call: TRBJ1-1; cdr3_nt: TGTGCCAGCAGCTTGGGGGAGGGGGAAGAAAGCTTT; cdr3_aa: CASSLGEGEESF
clone_size: many; v_call: TRBV19; d_call: TRBD1; j_call: TRBJ2-2; cdr3_nt: TGTGCCAGTAGTTTCTCGGGACAGGGGAAAAACGGGGAGCTGTTTTTT; cdr3_aa: CASSFSGQGKNGELFF
clone_size: many; v_call: TRBV20-1; d_call: .; j_call: TRBJ2-3; cdr3_nt: TGCAGTGCACCCCTAGCTTCTAGCACAGATACGCAGTATTTT; cdr3_aa: CSAPLASSTDTQYF
clone_size: .; v_call: TRBV11-2; d_call: TRBD2; j_call: TRBJ2-1; cdr3_nt: TGTGCCAGCAGCTTAGGGGGACTAGCGGGAATAAATGAGCAGTTCTTC; cdr3_aa: CASSLGGLAGINEQFF
clone_size: many; v_call: TRBV30; d_call: TRBD1; j_call: TRBJ2-4; cdr3_nt: TGTGCCTGGAGTGCAAGAGCTGGACAGGGGGCCGACAACATTCAGTACTTC; cdr3_aa: CAWSARAGQGADNIQYF
clone_size: .; v_call: TRBV12-3/TRBV12-4; d_call: TRBD1; j_call: TRBJ1-1; cdr3_nt: TGTGCCAGCAGTTCGGGGGACAGGGGGCGAGGGGGGAACACTGAAGCTTTCTTT; cdr3_aa: CASSSGDRGRGGNTEAFF
clone_size: many; v_call: TRBV7-2; d_call: TRBD2; j_call: TRBJ2-1; cdr3_nt: TGTGCCAGCAGCTTAGCGGGAGGGTTCGGTATTGAGCAGTTCTTC; cdr3_aa: CASSLAGGFGIEQFF
clone_size: many; v_call: TRBV6-1; d_call: TRBD1; j_call: TRBJ2-6; cdr3_nt: TGTGCCAGCAGAACCGGGACAGGTTACTCTGGGGCCAACGTCCTGACTTTC; cdr3_aa: CASRTGTGYSGANVLTF
clone_size: many; v_call: TRBV3-1; d_call: .; j_call: TRBJ1-2; cdr3_nt: TGTGCCAGCAGCCAAGGGGGGATCTACACCTTC; cdr3_aa: CASSQGGIYTF
clone_size: many; v_call: TRBV2; d_call: .; j_call: TRBJ1-5; cdr3_nt: TGTGCCAGCAGTGCGACAAATAGCAATCAGCCCCAGCATTTT; cdr3_aa: CASSATNSNQPQHF
clone_size: many; v_call: TRBV6-5; d_call: .; j_call: TRBJ2-1; cdr3_nt: TGTGCCAGCAGTTACAAAGCTGTCAATGAGCAGTTCTTC; cdr3_aa: CASSYKAVNEQFF
clone_size: .; v_call: TRBV19; d_call: .; j_call: TRBJ1-4; cdr3_nt: TGTGCCAGTGATGGGGGCGCAGGTGAAAAACTGTTTTTT; cdr3_aa: CASDGGAGEKLFF
clone_size: many; v_call: TRBV7-8; d_call: .; j_call: TRBJ1-5; cdr3_nt: TGTGCCAGCAGCTTAGGGGTTTCGGGCCTTCAGCCCCAGCATTTT; cdr3_aa: CASSLGVSGLQPQHF
clone_size: many; v_call: TRBV12-3/TRBV12-4; d_call: TRBD2; j_call: TRBJ2-7; cdr3_nt: TGTGCCAGCAGTCGCCTTAGCGGGACCTACGAGCAGTACTTC; cdr3_aa: CASSRLSGTYEQYF
clone_size: many; v_call: TRBV24-1; d_call: TRBD1; j_call: TRBJ1-5; cdr3_nt: TGTGCCACCAGTGACCCGACAGGGGGCAGAGAGGGCAATCAGCCCCAGCATTTT; cdr3_aa: CATSDPTGGREGNQPQHF
clone_size: many; v_call: TRBV7-2; d_call: TRBD1; j_call: TRBJ1-3; cdr3_nt: TGTGCCAGCACGGACAGGTTATCCTCTGGAAACACCATATATTTT; cdr3_aa: CASTDRLSSGNTIYF
clone_size: many; v_call: TRBV30; d_call: TRBD1; j_call: TRBJ1-1; cdr3_nt: TGTGCCTGGGACCCGGGACAGGGCAACACTGAAGCTTTCTTT; cdr3_aa: CAWDPGQGNTEAFF
clone_size: many; v_call: TRBV18; d_call: .; j_call: TRBJ2-7; cdr3_nt: TGTGCCAGCTCACCTACACAGGAGATCGCCTACGAGCAGTACTTC; cdr3_aa: CASSPTQEIAYEQYF
clone_size: few; v_call: TRBV10-2; d_call: TRBD2; j_call: TRBJ2-7; cdr3_nt: TGCGCCAGCAGACCACTAGCGGGAGTGGGGGAGCAGTACTTC; cdr3_aa: CASRPLAGVGEQYF
clone_size: many; v_call: TRBV6-2/TRBV6-3; d_call: .; j_call: TRBJ1-2; cdr3_nt: TGTGCCAGCAGCCCCCCGGGACAAGACTATGGCTACACCTTC; cdr3_aa: CASSPPGQDYGYTF
clone_size: few; v_call: TRBV7-2; d_call: TRBD2; j_call: TRBJ2-7; cdr3_nt: TGTGCCAGCAGCTTACAGAGGAGGCTCGGGCTAGCGGGAGAGTTCGACGAGCAGTACTTC; cdr3_aa: CASSLQRRLGLAGEFDEQYF
clone_size: .; v_call: TRBV5-1; d_call: .; j_call: TRBJ1-6; cdr3_nt: TGCGCCAGCAGCTTGGATGGGGTCGATTCGGGGTCACCCCTCCACTTT; cdr3_aa: CASSLDGVDSGSPLHF
clone_size: few; v_call: TRBV14; d_call: .; j_call: TRBJ2-6; cdr3_nt: TGTGCCAGCAGCCCAGGGTTCCCTGGGGCCAACGTCCTGACTTTC; cdr3_aa: CASSPGFPGANVLTF
clone_size: many; v_call: TRBV6-1; d_call: .; j_call: TRBJ1-1; cdr3_nt: TGTGCCAGCAGTACTCAGGGGAACACTGAAGCTTTCTTT; cdr3_aa: CASSTQGNTEAFF
clone_size: .; v_call: TRBV5-1; d_call: .; j_call: TRBJ1-2; cdr3_nt: TGCGCCAGCAGCTTGGATGGGCGGGATCGTGGCTACACCTTC; cdr3_aa: CASSLDGRDRGYTF
clone_size: .; v_call: TRBV19; d_call: TRBD2; j_call: TRBJ2-1; cdr3_nt: TGTGCCAGTAGTCCAACTAGCGGGGGGAGCTCCTACAATGAGCAGTTCTTC; cdr3_aa: CASSPTSGGSSYNEQFF
clone_size: many; v_call: TRBV20-1; d_call: .; j_call: TRBJ2-3; cdr3_nt: TGCACCGCTAGCGTACGGAGCACAGATACGCAGTATTTT; cdr3_aa: CTASVRSTDTQYF